These 30 T cell receptor beta chains share one sample of origin, sequenced in a study of CD4 T cells in relation to SARS-CoV-2 and coronaviruses. No antigen has been identified for these receptors. The table came from immunoSEQ multiplex PCR; TCRdb's copy has only in-frame clones and leaves some out. Altogether some 45,000 clones are present, approximately 80% being singletons, with the ten largest covering approximately 1.5%. Sequenced sample: naive CD4+ T cells from PBMCs, cultured in vitro. Subset here: naive CD4+ T cells isolated by negative enrichment. The origin of the receptors is an adult with COVID-19.

V is TRBV5-5 and J is TRBJ2-3; 7 positions match TRBD2. This CDR3 has 14 residues. Losses at the gene ends were 4 bases for V and 5 bases for J; bases not matched to a gene: 7. Germline V gene sequence: CDR1 SGHKS, CDR2 YYEKEE (reference sequence). The CDR3 sequence is CASSPRERVDTQYF. In DNA, the CDR3 is TGTGCCAGCAGCCCGCGGGAGAGGGTAGATACGCAGTATTTT.

This chain connects TRBV6-5 to TRBJ1-1, with no clear D. This CDR3 comprises 13 residues. CDR1 MNHEY and CDR2 SVGAGI come from the germline V gene. V was cut by 7 bases and J by 4 bases, with 13 bases left in between. CDR3 in DNA: TGTGCCAGCACCATGCAACTCGGCACTGAAGCTTTCTTT. Encoded protein: CASTMQLGTEAFF.

This rearrangement joins TRBV19 to TRBJ2-1, with 12 nucleotides matching TRBD2. Germline CDR1 and CDR2: LNHDA and SQIVND (reference sequence). CDR3 length: 16 amino acids. J lost 4 bases, V lost 3 bases, and 4 bases had no gene match. CDR3 region: CASSIPTSGSYNEQFF. The CDR3 DNA sequence: TGTGCCAGTAGTATCCCGACTAGCGGGAGTTACAATGAGCAGTTCTTC.

This clone is a singleton in its sample. The V gene is TRBV7-9, the J gene TRBJ2-5; tentatively, D is TRBD1 (5 bases). This CDR3 is 14 amino acids long. Germline V lookup: CDR1 SEHNR, CDR2 FQNEAQ (reference sequence). Deletions cut 5 bases from V and 5 bases from J, with 15 bases between. CDR3 nucleotide sequence: TGTGCCAGCAGCCGAATTCAGGGTCAGGAGACCCAGTACTTC. It translates to CASSRIQGQETQYF.

The chain is built from TRBV2 and TRBJ2-2, with unresolved D. Germline V gives CDR1 SNHLY, CDR2 FYNNEI. With 4 bases removed from V and 1 base from J, the gap between germline ends came to 7 bases. The CDR3 consists of 14 residues. As DNA, the CDR3 is TGTGCCAGCAGTGCGGTAAGGAACACCGGGGAGCTGTTTTTT. It codes for CASSAVRNTGELFF.

The V and J genes are TRBV9 and TRBJ1-1; D is unresolved. Per the germline V gene, CDR1 is SGDLS and CDR2 is YYNGEE. The CDR3 totals 16 residues. Trimming took 3 bases from V and 1 from J, leaving 16 bases between them. CDR3 nucleotide sequence: TGTGCCAGCAGCGCCCCCGTCGAGTGGACGAACACTGAAGCTTTCTTT. As protein: CASSAPVEWTNTEAFF.

This chain connects TRBV11-2 to TRBJ2-1, with TRBD1 matching 9 bases. CDR3 length: 15 amino acids. V was pared by 6 bases and J by 2 bases, with 5 bases of the junction left unmatched. Germline lookup yields CDR1 SGHAT and CDR2 FQNNGV. CDR3 region: CASRIQGAAYNEQFF. In DNA form, the CDR3 reads TGTGCCAGCAGGATACAGGGGGCGGCCTACAATGAGCAGTTCTTC.

The V gene is TRBV7-9, the J gene TRBJ2-7; TRBD1 is a possible D gene (5 bases). CDR1 and CDR2 from the germline V gene are SEHNR and FQNEAQ (reference sequence). Trimming left V 0 bases short and J 5 bases short, with 8 bases between. The CDR3 spans 13 residues. The CDR3 loop reads CASSLAAGHEQYF. CDR3 in DNA: TGTGCCAGCAGCTTAGCGGCAGGGCACGAGCAGTACTTC.

J is TRBJ2-1 and V is TRBV28, with 8 nucleotides matching TRBD1. Trimming cost V 3 bases and J 5 bases; bases outside gene matches: 15. The CDR3 is made up of 18 amino acids. Looked up from germline, CDR1 is MDHEN and CDR2 is SYDVKM. The CDR3 is CASSFLDRVTIPDNEQFF. The CDR3 region has the DNA TGTGCCAGCAGTTTCCTGGACAGGGTAACAATTCCGGACAATGAGCAGTTCTTC.

The chain carries TRBV7-9 and TRBJ1-2; D gene uncertain. Trimming took off 3 bases at V and 6 bases at J, with 11 bases between the two ends. Germline V gene data show CDR1 as SEHNR and CDR2 as FQNEAQ (reference sequence). The CDR3 covers 13 residues. CDR3 DNA: TGTGCCAGCAGCTTCACCGGTCTCAATGGCTACACCTTC. Its protein product is CASSFTGLNGYTF.

In this sample, this clone turned up once. The chain carries TRBV21-1 and TRBJ2-5; TRBD1, the table's D call, lacks a check against the DNA. TRBV21-1 is a known pseudogene. The CDR3 loop spans 15 amino acids. In DNA, the CDR3 is TGTGCCGGAAGGGTGGGCAGGGGGCCCGAAGAGACCCAGTACTTC. Translating gives CAGRVGRGPEETQYF.

This chain uses TRBV5-1 with TRBJ2-3; D unclear. The CDR3 contains 13 residues. Germline V gene sequence: CDR1 SGHRS, CDR2 YFSETQ. The V and J ends lost 5 bases and 1 base respectively, with 8 bases between them. CDR3 residues: CASSPSGTDTQYF. CDR3 bases: TGCGCCAGCAGTCCGAGCGGCACAGATACGCAGTATTTT. Filled out from reference TRBV5-1 and TRBJ2-3, the complete variable domain reads KAGVTQTPRYLIKTRGQQVTLSCSPISGHRSVSWYQQTPGQGLQFLFEYFSETQRNKGNFPGRFSGRQFSNSRSEMNVSTLELGDSALYLCASSPSGTDTQYFGPGTRLTVL.

This chain joins TRBV6-2 or TRBV6-3 and TRBJ2-1; D may be TRBD2 (6 bases). The germline V gene encodes CDR1 MNHEY and CDR2 SVGEGT. V was clipped by 2 bases and J by 6 bases, with 14 bases between them. The length of the CDR3 is 15 residues. The CDR3 is CASSYAGMISNEQFF. CDR3 sequence (DNA): TGTGCCAGCAGTTACGCGGGAATGATTTCCAATGAGCAGTTCTTC.

CDR3 nucleotides: TGCGCCAGCAGCTTGGACGGGGTAGTAGATGGCTACACCTTC. It specifies CASSLDGVVDGYTF. The chain links TRBV5-1 to TRBJ1-2, with unresolved D. This CDR3 has 14 residues. CDR1 and CDR2 (germline): SGHRS, YFSETQ. The germline V and J ends were trimmed by 0 bases and 6 bases, with 12 bases remaining between them.

The V gene is TRBV29-1, the J gene TRBJ1-1; the D is unclear. Germline V CDR1 and CDR2: SQVTM, ANQGSEA. V was trimmed by 3 bases and J by 0 bases, leaving 8 bases between them. There are 13 residues in the CDR3. In DNA, the CDR3 is TGCAGCGTTGAGGGCAGATTGAACACTGAAGCTTTCTTT. This codes for CSVEGRLNTEAFF. Combining the CDR3 with reference TRBV29-1 and TRBJ1-1 gives the whole variable domain SAVISQKPSRDICQRGTSLTIQCQVDSQVTMMFWYRQQPGQSLTLIATANQGSEATYESGFVIDKFPISRPNLTFSTLTVSNMSPEDSSIYLCSVEGRLNTEAFFGQGTRLTVV.

V gene TRBV6-5 combines with J gene TRBJ1-5; D is undetermined. Germline V gene sequence: CDR1 MNHEY, CDR2 SVGAGI. Trimming pared 11 bases from V and 2 bases from J, leaving 19 bases between. CDR3 size: 15 residues. CDR3 in amino acids: CAGRMCPAGNQPQHF. DNA for the CDR3: TGTGCCGGAAGGATGTGCCCCGCGGGCAATCAGCCCCAGCATTTT.

The chain joins TRBV20-1 to TRBJ1-3, with D unresolved. The germline CDR1 and CDR2 sequences are DFQATT and SNEGSKA (reference sequence). CDR3 length equals 11 residues. Trimming shortened V by 4 bases and J by 4 bases, and 5 bases separated the two germline ends. CDR3 nucleotide sequence: TGCAGTGCTAATCCAGGAAACACCATATATTTT. This gives the protein CSANPGNTIYF.

V is TRBV5-1 and J is TRBJ2-1; TRBD1 or TRBD2 may be the D gene (6 bases each). The CDR3 contains 11 residues. The V gene lost 5 bases and the J gene lost 10 bases, with 10 bases spanning the gap. Germline values: CDR1 SGHRS, CDR2 YFSETQ. In DNA, the CDR3 is TGCGCCAGCAGTAGGGGGGACGAGCAGTTCTTC. Protein product: CASSRGDEQFF.

The rearrangement uses TRBV5-6 and TRBJ1-2; TRBD1 matches 7 bases. Germline values: CDR1 SGHDT, CDR2 YYEEEE. Trimming took 3 bases from V and 5 from J; bases not matched to a gene: 4. CDR3 length equals 13 residues. DNA for the CDR3: TGTGCCAGCAGCTACATCAGGGGGTATGGCTACACCTTC. Amino acids: CASSYIRGYGYTF.

The rearrangement uses TRBV9 and TRBJ1-6; maybe TRBD1 (6 bases). The CDR3 covers 13 residues. V lost 3 bases, J lost 9 bases, and 10 bases lay in between. Looked up from germline, CDR1 is SGDLS and CDR2 is YYNGEE. The CDR3 here is CASSATGSSPLHF. The CDR3 region has the DNA TGTGCCAGCAGCGCAACAGGGAGTTCACCCCTCCACTTT.

The rearrangement joins TRBV5-6 to TRBJ1-6; D gene unclear. The V end was cut by 4 bases, the J end by 7 bases, with 15 bases between. CDR1 is SGHDT and CDR2 is YYEEEE in the germline V gene. The CDR3 spans 15 residues. CDR3 sequence: CASSPQAGINSPLHF. As DNA, the CDR3 is TGTGCCAGCAGCCCCCAGGCGGGGATCAATTCACCCCTCCACTTT.

The chain employs TRBV30 and TRBJ2-5; D call uncertain. Per the germline V gene, CDR1 is GTSNPN and CDR2 is SVGIG (reference sequence). The V end was cut by 5 bases, the J end by 1 base, with 11 bases between. There are 13 residues in the CDR3. The CDR3 DNA follows: TGTGCCTGGCGATCGACTCCCCAAGAGACCCAGTACTTC. Its protein is CAWRSTPQETQYF.

V and J are TRBV6-5 and TRBJ2-7; possibly TRBD1 for D (5 bases). The CDR3 loop spans 15 amino acids. Germline CDR1 and CDR2: MNHEY and SVGAGI. The V end lost 6 bases, the J end lost 4 bases, and 19 bases lay between the germline ends. The CDR3 DNA reads as TGTGCCAGCAGCGATACTTCTGGGGCAGGGTACGAGCAGTACTTC. It yields the protein CASSDTSGAGYEQYF.

This sequence joins TRBV25-1 and TRBJ2-2, with D perhaps TRBD1 or TRBD2 (5 bases each). The CDR3 totals 18 residues. Trimming removed 9 bases at V and 4 bases at J, with 27 bases between. CDR1 is MGHDK, CDR2 SYGVNS, per germline. The CDR3 DNA is TGTGCCAGACCCGGGACGTCCCGCTTGGGGGAACTCACCGGGGAGCTGTTTTTT. Residues: CARPGTSRLGELTGELFF.

The chain employs TRBV4-1 and TRBJ2-2; 10 bases fit TRBD2. Germline CDR1 and CDR2: MGHRA and YSYEKL. The CDR3 length is 17 residues. V was pared by 2 bases and J by 5 bases, with 8 bases of the junction left unmatched. In nucleotides, the CDR3 is TGCGCCAGCAGCCAAAACTTAGCGGGAGGAAGGACCGGGGAGCTGTTTTTT. Translation gives CASSQNLAGGRTGELFF.

The chain has TRBV19 and TRBJ2-3, with a possible D match to TRBD2 (5 bases). The V end lost 4 bases, the J end lost 10 bases, and 15 bases lay between the germline ends. The germline V gene has CDR1 LNHDA and CDR2 SQIVND (reference sequence). The CDR3 consists of 13 residues. CDR3 coding DNA: TGTGCCAGTAGTACCTCGGATCGGGGTTCGCAGTATTTT. This encodes CASSTSDRGSQYF.

J is TRBJ2-5 and V is TRBV4-1; weak D call: TRBD2 (6 bases). Germline CDR1 is MGHRA and CDR2 is YSYEKL. Trimming took off 2 bases at V and 6 bases at J, with 13 bases between the two ends. The CDR3 consists of 14 residues. DNA for the CDR3: TGCGCCAGCAGCCAATTCACTAGCAGGCAGACCCAGTACTTC. This codes for CASSQFTSRQTQYF.

The chain is built from TRBV9 and TRBJ2-2; no clear D. This CDR3 spans 17 amino acids. CDR1 and CDR2 from the germline V gene are SGDLS and YYNGEE. V lost 4 bases, J lost 4 bases, and 20 bases lay in between. The CDR3 sequence: CASSPYSTFGSTGELFF. The CDR3 DNA reads TGTGCCAGCAGCCCTTATTCTACTTTCGGTAGCACCGGGGAGCTGTTTTTT.

The rearrangement uses TRBV28 and TRBJ2-2, with 9 bases identical to TRBD2. CDR3 size: 14 residues. Germline V gives CDR1 MDHEN, CDR2 SYDVKM. J was trimmed by 6 bases and V by 2 bases; bases with no gene match: 1. The DNA for the CDR3 is TGTGCCAGCAGTTTAGTAGCGGGAGCCGGGGAGCTGTTTTTT. This sequence encodes CASSLVAGAGELFF.

The V and J genes are TRBV10-3 and TRBJ2-1; 8 bases line up with TRBD2. Germline-derived CDR1 and CDR2 are ENHRY and SYGVKD. The V segment lost 3 bases and the J segment 12 bases; nucleotides outside the gene matches: 10. The CDR3 totals 14 residues. The CDR3 loop is CAISDPNSGKGQFF. CDR3 DNA: TGTGCCATCAGTGATCCAAATAGCGGGAAGGGGCAGTTCTTC.